Following are 17 T cell receptor beta chains from one sample sequenced in a study of CXCR3-negative and CXCR3-positive naive CD8 T cells. Overall study findings and caveats: CXCR3-positive naive cells had TRB CDR3s that were more hydrophobic than CXCR3-negative naive cells had.

The study made its TRB cDNA libraries by 5' RACE, adding UMI labels. TCRdb re-called the 5' RACE reads and catalogs CDR3 proteins one per entry, DNA excluded. This sample contains over 50,000 distinct CDR3 sequences. These receptors have no identified antigens. What was sequenced was naive CXCR3+ CD8+ T cells from blood. Subset here: CD45RO-CCR7+CD27+CD95- naive CD8+ T cells expressing CXCR3 (TNR3+). The source of these receptors is a human donor in good health. Some clones in this sample may be carry-over from other donors' samples.

CDR3 sequence reads: CASTTERVLSYEQYF. The V and J genes are TRBV6-2 or TRBV6-3 and TRBJ2-7; absent DNA, TCRdb's TRBD2 call cannot be checked. The germline V gene encodes CDR1 MNHEY and CDR2 SVGEGT. This CDR3 spans 15 amino acids.

V is TRBV29-1 and J is TRBJ2-7; as DNA is missing, the TRBD1 call by TCRdb cannot be tested. The germline CDR1 and CDR2 sequences are SQVTM and ANQGSEA. There are 11 residues in the CDR3. This chain's CDR3 is CSVDRVGEQHF.

The rearrangement joins TRBV7-9 to TRBJ2-7; the TCRdb call, TRBD1, lacks DNA for checking. The CDR3 runs to 12 residues. Germline CDR1 reads SEHNR; CDR2 reads FQNEAQ (reference sequence). CDR3: CASSPRGDEQYF.

The gene calls are TRBV5-1 and TRBJ2-1; the TCRdb D gene call, TRBD2, has no DNA to confirm it. CDR1 is SGHRS, CDR2 YFSETQ, per germline. This CDR3 has 12 amino acids. The CDR3 sequence is CASKTRGNEQFF. Supplemented by reference TRBV5-1 and TRBJ2-1, the full variable domain reads KAGVTQTPRYLIKTRGQQVTLSCSPISGHRSVSWYQQTPGQGLQFLFEYFSETQRNKGNFPGRFSGRQFSNSRSEMNVSTLELGDSALYLCASKTRGNEQFFGPGTRLTVL.

The rearrangement uses TRBV28 and TRBJ1-2; TCRdb returns TRBD1, unconfirmable since there is no DNA. CDR3 length equals 14 residues. CDR1 MDHEN and CDR2 SYDVKM come from the germline V gene. CDR3 loop: CASSRPGQGYGYTF.

V gene TRBV29-1 combines with J gene TRBJ1-1; lacking DNA, the TRBD1 call made by TCRdb goes unchecked. This CDR3 contains 14 residues. Germline V CDR1 and CDR2: SQVTM, ANQGSEA. Here the CDR3 reads CSVDSDRGRTEAFF.

The V gene is TRBV13, the J gene TRBJ1-2; lacking DNA, the TRBD1 call made by TCRdb goes unchecked. Per the germline V gene, CDR1 is PRHDT and CDR2 is FYEKMQ (reference sequence). The CDR3 runs to 15 residues. CDR3 sequence reads: CASSYGQGEFSGYTF.

This sequence joins TRBV18 and TRBJ2-5; TCRdb names TRBD2, which stays unverified in the absence of DNA. CDR1 is KGHSH and CDR2 is LQKENI in the germline V gene. The CDR3 has 18 residues. CDR3 in amino acids: CASSPRRLAGDLGETQYF. Full variable domain (outside the CDR3, taken from reference TRBV18 and TRBJ2-5): NAGVMQNPRHLVRRRGQEARLRCSPMKGHSHVYWYRQLPEEGLKFMVYLQKENIIDESGMPKERFSAEFPKEGPSILRIQQVVRGDSAAYFCASSPRRLAGDLGETQYFGPGTRLLVL.

The gene calls are TRBV19 and TRBJ1-2. This CDR3 region has 14 residues. Germline CDR1 reads LNHDA; CDR2 reads SQIVND (reference sequence). The CDR3 sequence is CASSIRDNNYGYTF.

The chain joins TRBV7-6 to TRBJ2-7. Per germline, CDR1 SGHVS and CDR2 FNYEAQ. The CDR3 has 15 amino acids. The CDR3 sequence is CASSLGSDSSYEQYF.

This chain uses TRBV20-1 with TRBJ2-7; absent DNA, TCRdb's TRBD1 call cannot be checked. From germline, CDR1 is DFQATT and CDR2 SNEGSKA (reference sequence). The CDR3 totals 15 residues. The CDR3 spells CSAPPARDSMYEQYF.

This chain joins TRBV5-6 and TRBJ2-7. This CDR3 contains 13 residues. Germline V gene sequence: CDR1 SGHDT, CDR2 YYEEEE. CDR3 sequence reads: CASSFKETNEQYF.

The chain couples TRBV2 to TRBJ2-1; TCRdb reports TRBD1, a call that lacks DNA to check it against. Per the germline V gene, CDR1 is SNHLY and CDR2 is FYNNEI. This CDR3 comprises 18 residues. CDR3 amino acids: CASSQPPEDSKSNNEQFF.

The chain recombines TRBV7-6 with TRBJ2-3. CDR3 length: 12 residues. Germline lookup yields CDR1 SGHVS and CDR2 FNYEAQ. This CDR3 reads CASSLPSDTQYF.

This chain uses TRBV4-2 with TRBJ1-2; TCRdb returns TRBD1, unconfirmable since there is no DNA. CDR3 length equals 14 residues. Germline V gene data show CDR1 as LGHNA and CDR2 as YNFKEQ. CDR3 residues: CASSQLQGPGGYTF.

The rearrangement uses TRBV29-1 and TRBJ2-7; TCRdb's D call of TRBD1 is untestable without DNA. The CDR3 is 12 amino acids. Per germline, CDR1 SQVTM and CDR2 ANQGSEA. CDR3 residues: CSVEAGSYEQYF.

CDR3 loop: CASSLDMSSYNSPLHF. The chain joins TRBV7-9 to TRBJ1-6. CDR1 and CDR2 (germline): SEHNR, FQNEAQ (reference sequence). This CDR3 is 16 amino acids long.